This T cell receptor beta chain was recorded in a study of T cell responses to AZD1222 COVID-19 vaccine (dated by TCRdb to about 2021). Concerning the study at large: TCR sequencing was performed for approximately 240 trial participants, of whom 207 were given two doses of AZD1222 and some 25 were given two doses of MenACWY control vaccine. Trial participants were enrolled by age into 18-55, 56-69 and 70-plus year subgroups, with about 150, 27 and 61 TCR-sequenced participants respectively. Study-level results and caveats: The vaccine-associated CD4 TCRs covered the entire spike protein, and the dominant responses fell in regions 160-218 and 743-854. After two AZD1222 doses, both the breadth and the depth of spike-specific TCRs were significantly higher than at day 0 and than in MenACWY recipients. The 56-69-year group was small, and its depth increase did not reach significance, likely because of low power. Because no day 14 peak-response samples were available, the repertoires could be characterized only after the peak T cell response. Only five to seven AZD1222 recipients were SARS-CoV-2 seropositive at baseline, limiting conclusions about previously exposed vaccinees. Nearly half of unique spike-specific TCRs reportedly recognized epitopes outside regions mutated in the B.1.351 and B.1.1.7 variants. Most participants were white British and females outnumbered males, and the authors suggested that clonal diversity may have been underestimated.

Explained via the paper, the time point label denotes: about 28 days (+/-7) after the second vaccine dose. The treatment or condition tag for this specimen amounts to: meningococcal conjugate vaccine given as trial control. The vaccinee samples were drawn from two UK trials, COV001 and COV002, one of which was a single-blind randomized controlled phase 2/3 trial testing AZD1222 (ChAdOx1 nCoV-19) in healthy adults. Trial participant PBMC samples were collected at day 0 and day 28 after the second dose for TCRbeta chain sequencing. The CDR3 regions of human TCRbeta chains were analyzed by immunosequencing. The original pipeline was this. Repertoire TCRs were checked for matches against a reference library of SARS-CoV-2-specific TCRs that had been generated using the MIRA antigen-specificity platform. Breadth was defined as the fraction of unique TCRs that were SARS-CoV-2-associated. Depth was defined as the fraction of total T cells that were SARS-CoV-2-associated. Using the MIRA data, each spike-specific TCR was mapped to the spike region that the TCR reacts to and placed in a CD4 or CD8 class. Log10-transformed breadth and depth values were compared by one-way ANOVA with Sidak's multiple comparisons tests. The immuneACCESS repertoire file appears here via TCRdb, limited to in-frame rearrangements. These files lack a portion of the clones; in checked studies, under half of the deficit traces to unresolved V genes, and the cause of the others is not known. The V and J calls and clone size were taken over from that table, and D and trimming were inferred from the DNA. This sample has about 75,000 clones in its table, and more than 70% of those were observed once. The top ten clonotypes cover about 9% of the sample.

Remarks on this clone: Which antigen it targets is not known. Base qualities are not recorded, but no much larger clone differs from it by a single base.

Its CDR3 holds 13 amino acids, cysteine through phenylalanine. The read is trimmed to its CDR3 DNA, 39 bases read in frame from base 1. Compared with germline, V lacks 5 bases and J lacks 7 bases; bases without a gene match: 4. The germline V gene (reference sequence) sets CDR1 to GTSNPN and CDR2 to SVGIG. The receptor's source is an adult who received the MenACWY meningococcal vaccine as a control. The chain is encoded by TRBV30 joined to TRBJ2-7; 14 bases in the junction line up with TRBD2. Material: peripheral blood, obtained 28 days after the second dose of the MenACWY control vaccine. The base sequence is TGTGCCTGGGGGACTAGCGGGGGTCAGGAGCAGTACTTC. It translates to CAWGTSGGQEQYF.